Detailed here is one T cell receptor beta chain. This clone's antigen is unknown. Base qualities are not provided; no much larger clone lies one nucleotide away. V loses 3 bases of germline sequence and J loses 5 bases, and the interval between the two ends is 7 bases. Reading from cysteine to phenylalanine, the CDR3 counts 11 amino acids. The read is trimmed to its CDR3 DNA, 33 bases read in frame from base 1. CDR1 DFQATT and CDR2 SNEGSKA are derived from the germline V gene (reference sequence). TCRbeta CDR3 regions were amplified from genomic DNA by means of the immunoSEQ Assay, a bias-controlled multiplex PCR. The paper's data handling went like this. The number of nucleated cells in each sample was estimated from the amplification of reference gene primers within the assay. Sequence reads were collapsed and filtered to measure the absolute abundance of every unique TCRbeta CDR3 rearrangement. For each sample, productive Simpson clonality was calculated as the square root of Simpson's diversity index across productive rearrangements. Drawn from immuneACCESS, this table holds only the in-frame rearrangements with V and J called that TCRdb kept. Clones are partly lost; checked studies trace under half to an unresolved V gene and leave the rest unexplained. V, J and clone size were drawn from that table, and D and trimming were deduced from the DNA. Within this sample are around 150,000 clones, with roughly 80% of them counted one time only. The ten largest clones represent approximately 5.8% of the sample.

This entry comes from a study of blood T cell repertoires in COVID-19 (dated by TCRdb to between 2020 and 2021). About the study as a whole: Collaborator samples came from the United States, Italy and Spain and covered acute and convalescent phases of COVID-19. The material from the prospective study consisted of cDNA or gDNA derived from T cells, B-cell-depleted T cells, or PBMCs. Where HLA class I and class II types were available, the types were taken from metadata supplied by the sample provider, not from assay-based typing. Subjects who had been exposed to COVID-19, were actively infected with it, or had recovered from it provided the deeply sampled blood TCRbeta repertoires that made up the dataset. Nearly every sample came with metadata listing a de-identified subject ID, COVID-19 status, age in years and sex. The repertoires were made available in a free public database intended to serve as a resource for research on the immune response to SARS-CoV-2. The samples were drawn from the first 160 participants of the ongoing ImmuneRACE study and from 1,254 subjects provided by 6 global collaborators.

What the research found in general, with its limitations: How much clinical and demographic metadata was included differed by source and by participant, and the metadata was provided uncurated.

The collaborating institutions used their own protocols to collect whole blood in K2EDTA tubes. For TCRbeta analysis, collaborators shipped samples in one of three forms: frozen whole blood, isolated PBMCs, or DNA extracted from either of those sample types. The sequence was obtained from a human donor in a cohort sampled during active COVID-19. Sequenced: peripheral blood. The sequence is built from TRBV20-1 and TRBJ1-2; the D gene cannot be named for sure. Here the CDR3 is given as CSASLLYGYTF. In nucleotide form, the sequence is TGCAGTGCTAGCCTCTTATATGGCTACACCTTC.